This T cell receptor (beta chain) was recorded in a study of cytomegalovirus exposure and HLA in healthy donors. PCR was performed using 60 Vbeta and 13 Jbeta primers. The repertoire was sequenced with immunoSEQ multiplex PCR; TCRdb's copy has only in-frame clones and lacks some. The sample has roughly 99,000 clones, about four fifths seen once. Study-wide findings and caveats: A later analysis linked a missense variant in DCLRE1C to the trimming of TCR beta V and J genes. Owing to their indistinguishability, certain V segments, notably TRBV6-2 and TRBV6-3, were excluded. Usually a TCR sequence was rare, but some public TCRs were found in many donors.

Note on this clone: Its antigen is unidentified.

Germline assignment: CDR1 SQVTM and CDR2 ANQGSEA. This CDR3 is built from 11 residues. The gene calls are TRBV29-1 and TRBJ1-2; D may be TRBD1 (5 bases). This receptor was obtained from a woman aged 40 to 50 in good health and CMV-seronegative. Sequenced sample: PBMCs. CDR3 loop: CVLAGYNGYTF. The CDR3, as DNA: TGCGTCTTGGCAGGGTACAATGGCTACACCTTC.